This T cell receptor beta chain was recorded in a study of T-cell reconstitution after alpha-beta-depleted transplantation in children. Study-wide results and limits: Certain patients had high TCRbeta diversity at day 60, and it came from recipient T cells and thymic progenitors that survived. Roughly two months post-transplant, alpha-beta T cells reportedly originated from several hundred graft clones that had expanded.

During its preparation, the TCRbeta library received unique molecular identifiers. TCRdb re-called the PCR reads with MiXCR, one entry per CDR3 protein. This sample carries fewer than 750,000 distinct CDR3 sequences, more than 20% of them seen once, and the ten largest clones take roughly 15%. Germline values: CDR1 DFQATT, CDR2 SNEGSKA (reference sequence). CDR3 length: 9 amino acids. This clonotype was found a few times. Its antigen is currently unknown. At one of its ends the junction is not consistent with the germline gene, which may arise from a read error. The TCR sequence derives from a boy less than two years old who had a stem cell transplant for acute myeloid leukemia, so the T cells may come from the graft donor. The genes are TRBV20-1 and TRBJ2-1; 8 nucleotides align to TRBD1. The source was PBMCs, mostly from graft donor cells, collected 360 days after TCRalphabeta/CD19-depleted stem cell transplant. The CDR3 reads CSAGDRGFF. The CDR3 nucleotides are TGCAGTGCTGGAGACAGGGGGTTCTTC.